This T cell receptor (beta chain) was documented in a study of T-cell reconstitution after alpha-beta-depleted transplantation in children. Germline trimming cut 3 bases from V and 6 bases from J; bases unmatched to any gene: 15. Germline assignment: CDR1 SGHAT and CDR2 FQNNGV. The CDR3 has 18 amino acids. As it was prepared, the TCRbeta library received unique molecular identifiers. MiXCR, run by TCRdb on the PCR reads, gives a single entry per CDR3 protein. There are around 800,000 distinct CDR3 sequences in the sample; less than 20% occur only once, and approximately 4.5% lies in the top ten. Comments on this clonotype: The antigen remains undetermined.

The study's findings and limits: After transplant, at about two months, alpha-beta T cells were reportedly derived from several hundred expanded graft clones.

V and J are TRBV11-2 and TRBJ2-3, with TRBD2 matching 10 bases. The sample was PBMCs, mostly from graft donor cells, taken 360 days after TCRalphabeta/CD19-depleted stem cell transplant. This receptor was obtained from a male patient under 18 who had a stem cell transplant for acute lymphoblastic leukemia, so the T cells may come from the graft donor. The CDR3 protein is CASSFVDMPGLAMDTQYF. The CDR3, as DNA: TGTGCCAGCAGCTTCGTAGATATGCCGGGACTAGCGATGGATACGCAGTATTTT.